Listed below are T cell receptor beta chains from one sample, sequenced in a study of cytomegalovirus exposure and HLA in healthy donors. Data came from immunoSEQ multiplex PCR; TCRdb stores just in-frame clones and leaves some out. The sample has more than 150,000 clones; 83% are singletons. The sequencing input was PBMCs. The receptor source for this set is a man aged 50-59 years in good health and CMV-seronegative. Both conserved end residues are part of each CDR3. A D gene is named only where the DNA matches it firmly.

TRBD2 TRBJ2-7 TRBV4-1 TGCGCCAGCAGCCAGGAGCCGGGACTAGCGGGATACGAGCAGTACTTC CASSQEPGLAGYEQYF
TRBD1 TRBJ1-6 TRBV6-5 TGTGCCAGCAGTTTTCGACAGGGCCGTAATTCACCCCTCCACTTT CASSFRQGRNSPLHF
NA TRBJ2-1 TRBV15 TGTGCCACCAGCAAACCCTCTCCTCTGACACCCCACAATGAGCAGTTCTTC CATSKPSPLTPHNEQFF
NA TRBJ1-4 TRBV18 TGTGCCAGCTCACCAGTAGGGAGCGGTGAAAAACTGTTTTTT CASSPVGSGEKLFF
TRBD1 TRBJ1-1 TRBV5-5 TGTGCCAGCAGTCCAAATAGACAGGGCCTAAACACTGAAGCTTTCTTT CASSPNRQGLNTEAFF
NA TRBJ1-1 TRBV18 TGTGCCAGCTACAGGGTCCCCATGAACACTGAAGCTTTCTTT CASYRVPMNTEAFF
NA TRBJ2-1 TRBV7-6 TGTGCCAGCAGCTTCTCACGGGCGGGTTCCAATGAGCAGTTCTTC CASSFSRAGSNEQFF
TRBD1 TRBJ1-1 TRBV6-1 TGTGCCACTCCGGGACAGAGGGTCACTGAAGCTTTCTTT CATPGQRVTEAFF
TRBD2 TRBJ2-1 TRBV7-2 TGTGCCAGCAGCAGCACCGGGACTAGCGGGGGGTACAATGAGCAGTTCTTC CASSSTGTSGGYNEQFF
TRBD2 TRBJ2-1 TRBV4-3 TGCGCCAGCAGCCCTGGGACTAGCGCATACAATGAGCAGTTCTTC CASSPGTSAYNEQFF